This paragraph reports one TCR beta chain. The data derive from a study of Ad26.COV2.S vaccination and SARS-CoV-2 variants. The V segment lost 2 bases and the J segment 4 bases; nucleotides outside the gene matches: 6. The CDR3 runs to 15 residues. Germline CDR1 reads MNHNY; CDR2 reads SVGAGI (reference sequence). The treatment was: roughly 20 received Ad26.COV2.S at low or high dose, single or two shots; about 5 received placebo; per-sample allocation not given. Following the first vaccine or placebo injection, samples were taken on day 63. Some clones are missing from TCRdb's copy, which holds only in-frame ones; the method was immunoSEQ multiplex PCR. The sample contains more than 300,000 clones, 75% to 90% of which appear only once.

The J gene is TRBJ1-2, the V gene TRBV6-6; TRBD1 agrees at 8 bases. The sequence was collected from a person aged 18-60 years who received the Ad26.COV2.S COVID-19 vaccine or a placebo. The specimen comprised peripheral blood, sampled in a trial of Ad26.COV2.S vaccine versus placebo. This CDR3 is CASSYALTGAYGYTF. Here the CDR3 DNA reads TGTGCCAGCAGTTACGCCTTGACAGGGGCCTATGGCTACACCTTC.